A selection of T cell receptor beta chains follows, all from one sample in a study of blood T cell repertoires in COVID-19. The method was immunoSEQ multiplex PCR; TCRdb's version includes in-frame clones alone and lacks a portion of them. This table has 350,000 to 450,000 clones, 86% appearing once. Sequencing was performed on peripheral blood. The receptors were gathered from a woman aged 60-70 years with COVID-19, enrolled during active disease. CDR3s include the opening cysteine and the closing phenylalanine or tryptophan. A D gene is named only where the DNA matches it firmly. Expanded clones are given a class, and other clones once, few, many or no size at all.

D gene | J gene | V gene | clone size | CDR3 DNA | CDR3 protein
- | TRBJ2-2 | TRBV12-3/TRBV12-4 | - | TGTGCCAGCAGGTGGACAGCCGGGGAGCTGTTTTTT | CASRWTAGELFF
- | TRBJ2-5 | TRBV3-1/TRBV3-2 | - | TGTGCCAGCAGCTTCGGGACAACCCTCGGAGAGACCCAGTACTTC | CASSFGTTLGETQYF
TRBD2 | TRBJ2-3 | TRBV11-3 | once | TGTGCCAGCAGCCGACTAGCGGGGCCTACTAGCACAGATACGCAGTATTTT | CASSRLAGPTSTDTQYF
- | TRBJ1-2 | TRBV5-6 | - | TGTGCCAGCAGCTTTGCGCTTTATGGCTACACCTTC | CASSFALYGYTF
TRBD1 | TRBJ1-2 | TRBV7-3 | - | TGTGCCAGCAGCTCTACCCCGGGACAGGGATCGGATGGCTACACCTTC | CASSSTPGQGSDGYTF
- | TRBJ2-7 | TRBV9 | - | TGTGCCAGCAGCGTAGGAGAGGGATTGGCCTTGGGGGAGCAGTACTTC | CASSVGEGLALGEQYF
- | TRBJ1-4 | TRBV5-1 | - | TGCGCCAGCAGCGCGGGTGGAGGTATTAATGAAAAACTGTTTTTT | CASSAGGGINEKLFF
- | TRBJ2-2 | TRBV5-6 | - | TGTGCCAGCAGCTTGGGGGGCGCCGGGGAGCTGTTTTTT | CASSLGGAGELFF
- | TRBJ2-5 | TRBV30 | - | TGTGCCTGGAGCTTTGGGAGTCAAGAGACCCAGTACTTC | CAWSFGSQETQYF
- | TRBJ1-1 | TRBV27 | - | TGTGCCAGCAGTCCCTCGGTCTTGAACACTGAAGCTTTCTTT | CASSPSVLNTEAFF
TRBD1 | TRBJ1-1 | TRBV5-1 | - | TGCGCCAGCAGCTTGGTTGGCAGGGGGCCGCGGGACACTGAAGCTTTCTTT | CASSLVGRGPRDTEAFF
- | TRBJ2-2 | TRBV6-5 | - | TGTGCCACGGAGCCATCCGCGAACACCGGGGAGCTGTTTTTT | CATEPSANTGELFF
- | TRBJ1-2 | TRBV7-2 | - | TGTGCCAGCAGCTCCCCAGTCCGGGTACAGGGACGTAACTATGGCTACACCTTC | CASSSPVRVQGRNYGYTF
- | TRBJ2-5 | TRBV5-1 | - | TGCGCCAGCAGCTCACAGGTTCAAGAGACCCAGTACTTC | CASSSQVQETQYF
TRBD1 | TRBJ1-5 | TRBV19 | - | TGTGCCACTCTCAGGGGGCTTGGGCAGCCCCAGCATTTT | CATLRGLGQPQHF
TRBD2 | TRBJ2-2 | TRBV5-1 | - | TGCGCCAGCAGCTTCGGACTAGCGGGGGGCACCGGGGAGCTGTTTTTT | CASSFGLAGGTGELFF